Following are 23 T cell receptor beta chains from one sample sequenced in a study of blood T cells in healthy people across ages. Sample-barcoded 5' priming and a J-beta primer mix drove a second PCR of roughly 6 to 12 cycles. In TCRdb, the 5' RACE reads were re-called with MiXCR into one record per CDR3 protein. The sample lists just over 800,000 distinct CDR3 sequences; about 62% were seen once. Sequencing was performed on blood. Source of these receptors: a man aged 30-40 years in good health.

The rearrangement joins TRBV6-6 to TRBJ2-5; 10 nucleotides match TRBD1. V lost 7 bases to trimming and J lost 5 bases; unmatched junction nucleotides: 10. There are 15 residues in the CDR3. Germline V CDR1 and CDR2: MNHNY, SVGAGI (reference sequence). The CDR3 nucleotides read TGTGCCAGCACTCCTAGGGACAGGGGATGGGAGACCCAGTACTTC. Translation: CASTPRDRGWETQYF.

The rearrangement uses TRBV7-2 and TRBJ1-1; 9 nucleotides agree with TRBD1. J lost 4 bases, V lost 5 bases, and 8 bases had no gene match. CDR1 is SGHTA and CDR2 is FQGNSA in the germline V gene. The length of the CDR3 is 15 residues. In DNA form, the CDR3 reads TGTGCCAGCAGCCAGGACAGGGGTTTCCGCACTGAAGCTTTCTTT. Residues: CASSQDRGFRTEAFF.

In this sample, this clonotype turned up many times. The J gene is TRBJ2-6, the V gene TRBV6-5, with 7 bases fitting TRBD2. J gave up 2 bases and V 8 bases, and 6 bases lay outside the gene matches. The CDR3 runs to 15 residues. CDR1 MNHEY and CDR2 SVGAGI come from the germline V gene. CDR3: CASSREGPGANVLTF. The CDR3 bases are TGTGCCAGCTCAAGGGAGGGACCTGGGGCCAACGTCCTGACTTTC.

The chain links TRBV29-1 to TRBJ1-5; 8 nucleotides line up with TRBD1. V lost 4 bases to trimming and J lost 6 bases; unmatched junction nucleotides: 11. Germline V gene data show CDR1 as SQVTM and CDR2 as ANQGSEA. This CDR3 region has 15 residues. CDR3 residues: CSVASQGANGQPQHF. In nucleotides, the CDR3 is TGCAGCGTTGCGTCGCAGGGGGCAAATGGTCAGCCCCAGCATTTT. Drawing the rest from reference TRBV29-1 and TRBJ1-5, the complete variable domain is SAVISQKPSRDICQRGTSLTIQCQVDSQVTMMFWYRQQPGQSLTLIATANQGSEATYESGFVIDKFPISRPNLTFSTLTVSNMSPEDSSIYLCSVASQGANGQPQHFGDGTRLSIL.

This chain uses TRBV2 with TRBJ2-1, with TRBD2 identical over 9 bases. The junction had 16 bases not matched to a gene; V was cut back by 7 bases and J by 9 bases. Germline V gene sequence: CDR1 SNHLY, CDR2 FYNNEI. The CDR3 consists of 16 residues. The CDR3 reads CASITAGGDRAVEQFF. CDR3 in DNA: TGTGCCAGCATCACGGCGGGGGGGGATCGGGCGGTTGAGCAGTTCTTC.

The chain couples TRBV7-2 to TRBJ1-6; a weak D match, TRBD1 (6 bases). The CDR3 runs 14 residues. CDR1 is SGHTA and CDR2 is FQGNSA in the germline V gene. The ends were cut back, 8 bases at V and 7 bases at J, with 15 bases in the middle. For the CDR3, the DNA is TGTGCCAGCGGGTTTGGGGGGCGGAATTCACCCCTCCACTTT. Its protein product is CASGFGGRNSPLHF.

The chain recombines TRBV9 with TRBJ2-1; D is perhaps TRBD1 (5 bases). The germline V gene has CDR1 SGDLS and CDR2 YYNGEE. The CDR3 spans 16 residues. Trimming shortened V by 2 bases and J by 0 bases, and 12 bases separated the two germline ends. CDR3 region: CASSVERGNSYNEQFF. In DNA form, the CDR3 reads TGTGCCAGCAGCGTGGAAAGGGGAAACTCCTACAATGAGCAGTTCTTC. The full variable domain, in which reference TRBV9 and TRBJ2-1 provide the parts outside the CDR3, is DSGVTQTPKHLITATGQRVTLRCSPRSGDLSVYWYQQSLDQGLQFLIQYYNGEERAKGNILERFSAQQFPDLHSELNLSSLELGDSALYFCASSVERGNSYNEQFFGPGTRLTVL.

This clonotype occurred many times. The J gene is TRBJ1-4, the V gene TRBV28; D uncertain. The germline V gene encodes CDR1 MDHEN and CDR2 SYDVKM. CDR3 length: 13 residues. The V gene lost 7 bases and the J gene lost 4 bases, with 10 bases spanning the gap. The CDR3 reads CASNGDNNEKLFF. The CDR3 region has the DNA TGTGCCAGCAACGGGGATAATAATGAAAAACTGTTTTTT. Filled out from reference TRBV28 and TRBJ1-4, the complete variable domain reads DVKVTQSSRYLVKRTGEKVFLECVQDMDHENMFWYRQDPGLGLRLIYFSYDVKMKEKGDIPEGYSVSREKKERFSLILESASTNQTSMYLCASNGDNNEKLFFGSGTQLSVL.

The rearrangement links TRBV29-1 to TRBJ2-1; the D gene is possibly TRBD2 (6 bases). The V gene's germline CDR1 is SQVTM and CDR2 ANQGSEA. V was clipped by 7 bases and J by 5 bases, with 15 bases between them. The length of the CDR3 is 13 residues. The CDR3 DNA sequence: TGCAGCGCGACTAGACTCATGGACAATGAGCAGTTCTTC. It yields the protein CSATRLMDNEQFF.

This rearrangement joins TRBV20-1 to TRBJ2-1, with a tentative D call TRBD1 (6 bases). CDR3 length: 14 residues. Trimming removed 3 bases at V and 11 bases at J, with 20 bases between. The germline V gene has CDR1 DFQATT and CDR2 SNEGSKA (reference sequence). CDR3 in DNA: TGCAGTGCTAGTCCGACGGTACAGGGTCATAAGCAGTTCTTC. Translated, it gives CSASPTVQGHKQFF.

The genes are TRBV28 and TRBJ2-7, with D hard to call. With 5 bases removed from V and 2 bases from J, the gap between germline ends came to 10 bases. The CDR3 length is 13 residues. In germline, CDR1 is MDHEN, CDR2 SYDVKM. CDR3: CASSDDTTYEQYF. In nucleotides, the CDR3 is TGTGCCAGCAGTGACGACACTACCTACGAGCAGTACTTC.

This clonotype was counted between two and nine times. The chain carries TRBV4-3 and TRBJ1-2, with 9 bases lining up with TRBD1. The J segment lost 8 bases and the V segment lost 1 base, leaving 8 bases of the junction unmatched. This CDR3 comprises 15 residues. CDR1 and CDR2 (germline): LGHNA, YSLEER. The CDR3 spells CASSQGSTGGEGYTF. The CDR3 DNA is TGCGCCAGCAGCCAAGGCTCGACAGGGGGAGAGGGCTACACCTTC.

This clonotype was detected a few times. The chain has TRBV14 and TRBJ2-5; D not certain. The germline V gene encodes CDR1 SGHDN and CDR2 FVKESK. V dropped 0 bases and J dropped 1 base, with 9 bases sitting between them. The CDR3 spans 15 residues. DNA of the CDR3: TGTGCCAGCAGCCAAGATGAGCAGATCCAAGAGACCCAGTACTTC. It encodes CASSQDEQIQETQYF.

The chain couples TRBV4-3 to TRBJ2-7; 7 nucleotides agree with TRBD1. J lost 6 bases, V lost 0 bases, and 5 bases had no gene match. The CDR3 has 14 amino acids. Germline CDR1 LGHNA, CDR2 YSLEER. In nucleotides, the CDR3 is TGCGCCAGCAGCCAAGAGACAGGGTATGCCGAGCAGTACTTC. Translation: CASSQETGYAEQYF.

This clonotype occurred many times. The V and J genes are TRBV27 and TRBJ1-5; D is perhaps TRBD1 (5 bases). CDR1 MNHEY and CDR2 SMNVEV come from the germline V gene (reference sequence). The V and J ends lost 4 bases and 4 bases respectively, with 20 bases between them. The CDR3 has 17 residues. The CDR3: CASSSTRGGGENQPQHF. CDR3 DNA: TGTGCCAGCAGTTCGACCCGAGGTGGGGGGGAGAATCAGCCCCAGCATTTT.

This clonotype was detected only a few times. V and J are TRBV20-1 and TRBJ1-1, with no clear D. Trimming took off 0 bases at V and 6 bases at J, with 20 bases between the two ends. The CDR3 consists of 16 residues. The germline V gene encodes CDR1 DFQATT and CDR2 SNEGSKA (reference sequence). CDR3 region: CSAREPLGTFSAEAFF. In DNA form, the CDR3 reads TGCAGTGCTAGAGAGCCCCTGGGAACGTTCTCGGCTGAAGCTTTCTTT.

The genes are TRBV14 and TRBJ1-1; D remains unclear. Germline-derived CDR1 and CDR2 are SGHDN and FVKESK. The V gene lost 6 bases and the J gene lost 4 bases, with 9 bases spanning the gap. This CDR3 contains 12 residues. The CDR3 coding sequence is TGTGCCAGCAGTTTCGAGGTCACTGAAGCTTTCTTT. This encodes CASSFEVTEAFF.

V usage is TRBV15 and J usage is TRBJ2-7; TRBD1 might be the D (7 bases). The V gene's germline CDR1 is LNHNV and CDR2 YYDKDF (reference sequence). Trimming cost V 9 bases and J 2 bases, with 23 bases left between them. The CDR3 is 16 residues long. The CDR3 DNA sequence: TGTGCCACGAGCGCGGGCGGGACAGCCTTTACCTACGAGCAGTACTTC. Amino acids: CATSAGGTAFTYEQYF.

The chain couples TRBV4-3 to TRBJ2-3, with D possibly being TRBD2 (6 bases). The CDR3 consists of 16 residues. Trimming shortened V by 3 bases and J by 1 base, and 14 bases separated the two germline ends. CDR1 is LGHNA, CDR2 YSLEER, per germline. DNA for the CDR3: TGCGCCAGCAGCCAGGAAGAGTGGGGGGGCACAGATACGCAGTATTTT. Translating gives CASSQEEWGGTDTQYF.

The chain carries TRBV7-6 and TRBJ1-2; TRBD1 agrees at 9 bases. The CDR3 extends over 17 amino acids. Germline CDR1 and CDR2: SGHVS and FNYEAQ. The J segment lost 2 bases and the V segment lost 1 base, leaving 8 bases of the junction unmatched. CDR3 DNA sequence: TGTGCCAGCAGCTTAGTGGCCCCGGGACAGGGAAACTATGGCTACACCTTC. Encoded protein: CASSLVAPGQGNYGYTF.

This clonotype is a singleton in its sample. V usage is TRBV7-9 and J usage is TRBJ1-6; weak D call: TRBD1 (5 bases). Trimming left V 5 bases short and J 0 bases short, with 11 bases between. Per germline, CDR1 SEHNR and CDR2 FQNEAQ (reference sequence). The CDR3 is 16 amino acids. The CDR3 loop reads CASSAGHVSYNSPLHF. Here the CDR3 DNA reads TGTGCCAGCAGCGCCGGACATGTCTCCTATAATTCACCCCTCCACTTT.

The chain carries TRBV3-1 and TRBJ2-1, with D possibly matching TRBD1 (8 bases). The germline V gene encodes CDR1 LGHDT and CDR2 YNNKEL (reference sequence). This CDR3 comprises 15 residues. The V and J ends lost 10 bases and 0 bases respectively, with 16 bases between them. In DNA, the CDR3 is TGTGCCACTCAACAGGGGGGGAGCTCCTACAATGAGCAGTTCTTC. Amino acids: CATQQGGSSYNEQFF.

V gene TRBV5-6 combines with J gene TRBJ2-2, with D possibly being TRBD2 (5 bases). Germline V lookup: CDR1 SGHDT, CDR2 YYEEEE. This CDR3 contains 14 residues. V dropped 5 bases and J dropped 3 bases, with 11 bases sitting between them. The CDR3 reads CASRSGSHTGELFF. CDR3 nucleotides: TGTGCCAGCAGGTCGGGGTCCCACACCGGGGAGCTGTTTTTT.